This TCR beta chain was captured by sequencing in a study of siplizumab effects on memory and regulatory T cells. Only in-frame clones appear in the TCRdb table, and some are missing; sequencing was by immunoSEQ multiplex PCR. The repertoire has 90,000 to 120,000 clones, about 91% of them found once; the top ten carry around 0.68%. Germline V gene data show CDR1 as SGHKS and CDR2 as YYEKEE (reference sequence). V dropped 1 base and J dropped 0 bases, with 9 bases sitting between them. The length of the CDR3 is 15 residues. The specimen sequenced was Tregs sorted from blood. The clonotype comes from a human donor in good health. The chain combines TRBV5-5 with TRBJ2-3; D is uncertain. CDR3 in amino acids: CASSLQNPSTDTQYF. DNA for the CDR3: TGTGCCAGCAGCTTGCAGAATCCTAGCACAGATACGCAGTATTTT.